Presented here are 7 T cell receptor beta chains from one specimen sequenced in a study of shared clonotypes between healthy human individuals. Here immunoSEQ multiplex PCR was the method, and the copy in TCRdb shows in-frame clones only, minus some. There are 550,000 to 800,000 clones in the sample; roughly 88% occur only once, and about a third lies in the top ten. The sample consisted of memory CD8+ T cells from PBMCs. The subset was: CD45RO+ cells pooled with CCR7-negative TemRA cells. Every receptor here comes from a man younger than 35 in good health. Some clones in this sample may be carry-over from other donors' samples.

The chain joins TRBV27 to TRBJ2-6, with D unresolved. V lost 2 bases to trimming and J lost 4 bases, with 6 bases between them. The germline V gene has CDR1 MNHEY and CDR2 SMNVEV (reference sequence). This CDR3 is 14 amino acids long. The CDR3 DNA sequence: TGTGCCAGCAGTTTACTGGCCGGGGCCAACGTCCTGACTTTC. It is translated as CASSLLAGANVLTF.

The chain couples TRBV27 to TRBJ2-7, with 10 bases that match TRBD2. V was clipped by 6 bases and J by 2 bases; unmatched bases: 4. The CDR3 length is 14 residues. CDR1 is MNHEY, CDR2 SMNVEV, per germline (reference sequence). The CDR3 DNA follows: TGTGCCAGCAGCGTTCTAGCGGGGGCCTACGAGCAGTACTTC. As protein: CASSVLAGAYEQYF.

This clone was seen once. CDR3 in amino acids: CSAREGREQFF. CDR3 coding DNA: TGCAGTGCTAGAGAGGGCCGTGAGCAGTTCTTC. The chain employs TRBV20-1 and TRBJ2-1, with D unclear. There are 11 residues in the CDR3. V was pared by 0 bases and J by 9 bases, with 6 bases between. The germline gives CDR1 DFQATT, CDR2 SNEGSKA (reference sequence).

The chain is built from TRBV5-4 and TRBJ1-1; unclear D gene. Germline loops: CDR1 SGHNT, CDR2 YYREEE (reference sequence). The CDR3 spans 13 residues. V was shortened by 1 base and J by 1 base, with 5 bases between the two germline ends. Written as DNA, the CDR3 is TGTGCCAGCAGCTTGCACCCGAACACTGAAGCTTTCTTT. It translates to CASSLHPNTEAFF. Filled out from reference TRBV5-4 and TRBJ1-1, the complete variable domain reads ETGVTQSPTHLIKTRGQQVTLRCSSQSGHNTVSWYQQALGQGPQFIFQYYREEENGRGNFPPRFSGLQFPNYSSELNVNALELDDSALYLCASSLHPNTEAFFGQGTRLTVV.

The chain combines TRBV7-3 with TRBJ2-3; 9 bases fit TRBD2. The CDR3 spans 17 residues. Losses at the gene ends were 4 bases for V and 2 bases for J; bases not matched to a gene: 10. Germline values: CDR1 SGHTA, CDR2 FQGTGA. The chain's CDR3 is CASSSSRSGRITDTQYF. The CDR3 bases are TGTGCCAGCAGCTCCTCTCGTAGCGGGAGAATCACAGATACGCAGTATTTT.

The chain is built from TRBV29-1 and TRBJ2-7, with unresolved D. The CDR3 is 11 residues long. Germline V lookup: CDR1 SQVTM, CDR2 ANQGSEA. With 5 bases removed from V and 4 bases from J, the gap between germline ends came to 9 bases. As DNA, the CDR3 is TGCAGCGTTCGTACCGGATACGAGCAGTACTTC. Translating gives CSVRTGYEQYF.

The CDR3 loop is CASSARGGGVTGELFF. DNA of the CDR3: TGTGCCAGCAGCGCGAGAGGTGGGGGCGTAACCGGGGAGCTGTTTTTT. The chain carries TRBV9 and TRBJ2-2, with a possible D match to TRBD1 (6 bases). V dropped 3 bases and J dropped 5 bases, with 17 bases sitting between them. The CDR3 consists of 16 residues. Germline-derived CDR1 and CDR2 are SGDLS and YYNGEE. Looking up the rest from reference TRBV9 and TRBJ2-2 gives the full variable domain: DSGVTQTPKHLITATGQRVTLRCSPRSGDLSVYWYQQSLDQGLQFLIQYYNGEERAKGNILERFSAQQFPDLHSELNLSSLELGDSALYFCASSARGGGVTGELFFGEGSRLTVL.